This T cell receptor beta chain is from a study of vaccination and CD4 T cells after COVID-19. The overall study: The post-vaccine samples came a median around 75 days after dose two (range 14 to 241). Notes on the study in general: In median terms, SARS-CoV-2-reactive clonotypes went from roughly 22 to 38, a nonsignificant rise. A median of 86.3% of reactive clones, in convalescent patients, became evident only post-vaccination.

Regarding this clonotype: The antigen remains unidentified.

Noted treatment: approximately nine-day PBMC culture with coronavirus spike peptide pools or control peptides (ViraFEST assay). Once peptide pools had expanded antigen-specific T cells, ViraFEST sequenced TCRs. Sequencing of the DNA from cultured CD4+ T cells was carried out with the Oncomine TCR Beta short-read assay. In TCRdb, the PCR reads were re-called with MiXCR into one record per CDR3 protein. Here the sample spans 13,000 or so distinct CDR3 sequences, 40% to 45% being singletons. The clonotype originates from a human donor who had recovered from COVID-19. The sample comprised CD4+ T cells from blood, cultured in vitro.

The CDR3, as DNA: TGCGCCAGCAGTGGAGGCAGGGCCCATGGCTACACCTTC. Translating gives CASSGGRAHGYTF. The chain carries TRBV10-2 and TRBJ1-2; TRBD1 is a possible D gene (5 bases). The CDR3 is 13 residues long. The germline gives CDR1 WSHSY, CDR2 SAAADI. The V end was cut by 4 bases, the J end by 6 bases, with 12 bases between.